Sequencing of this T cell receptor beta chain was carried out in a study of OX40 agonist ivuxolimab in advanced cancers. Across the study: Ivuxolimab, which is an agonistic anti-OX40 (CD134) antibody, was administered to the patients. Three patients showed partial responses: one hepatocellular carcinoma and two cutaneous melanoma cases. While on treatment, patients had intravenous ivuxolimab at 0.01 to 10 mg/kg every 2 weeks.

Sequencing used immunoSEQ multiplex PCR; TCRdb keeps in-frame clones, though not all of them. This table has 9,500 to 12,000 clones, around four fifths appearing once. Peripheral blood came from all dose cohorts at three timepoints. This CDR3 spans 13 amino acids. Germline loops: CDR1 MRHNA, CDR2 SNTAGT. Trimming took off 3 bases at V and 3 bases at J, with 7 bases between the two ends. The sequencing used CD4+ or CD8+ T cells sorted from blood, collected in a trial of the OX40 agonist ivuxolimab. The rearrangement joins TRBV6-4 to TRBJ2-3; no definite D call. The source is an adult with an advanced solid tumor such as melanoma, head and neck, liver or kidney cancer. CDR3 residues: CASSEGETDTQYF. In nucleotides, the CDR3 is TGTGCCAGCAGTGAGGGCGAGACAGATACGCAGTATTTT.